Detailed here is one TCR beta chain. Unique molecular identifiers were incorporated during preparation of the TCRbeta library. TCRdb recomputed calls from the PCR reads with MiXCR, one row per CDR3 protein. The sample contains some 530,000 distinct CDR3 sequences, around 12% of which appear only once. This record belongs to a study of T-cell reconstitution after alpha-beta-depleted transplantation in children. CDR3 length: 16 amino acids. V was pared by 4 bases and J by 4 bases, with 9 bases of the junction left unmatched. The rearrangement uses TRBV12-3 or TRBV12-4 and TRBJ2-5, with 10 bases lining up with TRBD2. The sample consisted of PBMCs from the stem cell graft donor, taken from the stem cell graft. The TCR sequence derives from a human donor who donated a stem cell graft to a child with combined immunodeficiency. The CDR3 DNA is TGTGCCAGCAGTTCCCTTCTAGCGGGGGTTGGAGAGACCCAGTACTTC. Its protein product is CASSSLLAGVGETQYF.